This TCR beta chain was sequenced for a study of cytomegalovirus exposure and HLA in healthy donors. Study-wide findings and caveats: In a later analysis, the majority of CMV-associated beta chains seemingly showed HLA restriction.

Primers included in the PCR were 60 Vbeta and 13 Jbeta primers. The protocol was immunoSEQ multiplex PCR, while the TCRdb copy is restricted to in-frame clones and leaves out a portion. This table holds about 210,000 clones, about four fifths found once. On this clone itself: Its target is unknown.

The TCR was taken from a man in his forties or fifties in good health and CMV-seropositive. Sequencing input: PBMCs.

The CDR3 DNA reads TGTGCCAGCAGCCAAGATATTGGGAAAGCGGTGACAGGACTGAACACTGAAGCTTTCTTT. As protein: CASSQDIGKAVTGLNTEAFF. This sequence joins TRBV14 and TRBJ1-1; possible D gene TRBD1, 6 bases. CDR1 is SGHDN and CDR2 is FVKESK in the germline V gene. The CDR3 sequence is 20 residues long. Between the trimmed V and J ends, which lost 0 bases and 0 bases, there was a span of 23 bases.